The 5 T cell receptor beta chains presented below share a single source sample, sequenced in a study of beta chain features in type 1 diabetes. cDNA synthesis used the whole RNA isolate, giving expressed TCRB sequences. Clones were sequenced by immunoSEQ multiplex PCR, and TCRdb holds only the in-frame ones, with some missing. The table shows 900,000 or so clones, with roughly 15% occurring only once. The sample taken for sequencing was naive CD4+ T cells from blood. The source of these receptors is a young woman in good health.

The V and J genes are TRBV7-9 and TRBJ2-3; D perhaps matches TRBD1 (6 bases). Germline V gene lookup returns CDR1 SEHNR and CDR2 FQNEAQ (reference sequence). Deletions cut 3 bases from V and 9 bases from J, with 16 bases between. The CDR3 spans 14 residues. The CDR3 sequence: CASSFGIQGKTQYF. The CDR3 DNA reads as TGTGCCAGCAGCTTCGGGATACAGGGTAAAACGCAGTATTTT. Full variable domain (outside the CDR3, taken from reference TRBV7-9 and TRBJ2-3): DTGVSQNPRHKITKRGQNVTFRCDPISEHNRLYWYRQTLGQGPEFLTYFQNEAQLEKSRLLSDRFSAERPKGSFSTLEIQRTEQGDSAMYLCASSFGIQGKTQYFGPGTRLTVL.

The rearrangement links TRBV7-2 to TRBJ2-2; 9 nucleotides align to TRBD1. V lost 5 bases to trimming and J lost 6 bases; unmatched junction nucleotides: 10. Per germline, CDR1 SGHTA and CDR2 FQGNSA. The CDR3 contains 16 residues. The CDR3 DNA is TGTGCCAGCAGCCAACAAGGACAGGGGCTTCCCGGGGAGCTGTTTTTT. This translates into CASSQQGQGLPGELFF.

Details on this clone: Within the sample, other DNA sequences also encode this same CDR3. This chain links TRBV20-1 with TRBJ2-5; D is undetermined. This CDR3 region has 11 residues. The V end lost 3 bases, the J end lost 5 bases, and 7 bases lay between the germline ends. Germline V gene data show CDR1 as DFQATT and CDR2 as SNEGSKA (reference sequence). CDR3 DNA sequence: TGCAGTGCTAGTGGTGGGGAGACCCAGTACTTC. This gives the protein CSASGGETQYF.

V usage is TRBV11-3 and J usage is TRBJ2-1; 12 bases line up with TRBD2. V dropped 2 bases and J dropped 4; count of bases not matched to a gene: 0. The CDR3 has 15 residues. Per germline, CDR1 SGHNT and CDR2 YENEEA. The CDR3 here is CASSLTSGRYNEQFF. In DNA form, the CDR3 reads TGTGCCAGCAGCTTAACTAGCGGGAGGTACAATGAGCAGTTCTTC.

The genes are TRBV7-2 and TRBJ2-7; 9 bases are shared with TRBD1. This CDR3 is built from 16 residues. J gave up 2 bases and V 4 bases, and 9 bases lay outside the gene matches. Germline CDR1 is SGHTA and CDR2 is FQGNSA. The CDR3 DNA follows: TGTGCCAGCAGCTCGCTCCTGGGACAGGGAACCTACGAGCAGTACTTC. Translated: CASSSLLGQGTYEQYF.